This T cell receptor beta chain is drawn from a study of CD8 T cells in Susac syndrome. Broader study findings: In its TCR sequencing and HLA analysis, the study acknowledged that the number of individuals was relatively small.

The authors reverse transcribed about 0.5 to 1 ug RNA with random hexamers. TCRdb redid the calling of the immunoSEQ multiplex PCR reads with MiXCR, one entry per CDR3 protein. The table includes 150,000 to 200,000 distinct CDR3 sequences, about 93% detected once. Trimming took 0 bases from V and 8 from J, leaving 14 bases between them. CDR3 length equals 14 residues. Germline-derived CDR1 and CDR2 are SGHRS and YFSETQ. Negative magnetic isolation gave CD8+ and CD4+ cells; FACS enriched CD8+ TEMRA. As regards this clonotype: As yet, its antigen is unknown.

Sequencing input: CD4+ T cells from PBMCs. This receptor was identified in a human donor in good health. The J gene is TRBJ1-2, the V gene TRBV5-1; D is possibly TRBD1 (5 bases). CDR3 sequence (DNA): TGCGCCAGCAGCTTGGCCTTAGGGACGGAGGGCTACACCTTC. This translates into CASSLALGTEGYTF.